This is a list of T cell receptor beta chains from one sample in a study of vaccination and CD4 T cells after COVID-19. MiXCR was run by TCRdb on the PCR reads, yielding one entry per CDR3 protein. This table holds 9,000 to 15,000 distinct CDR3 sequences, less than 80% found once. These receptors have no known antigen. Sequenced: CD4+ T cells from blood, cultured in vitro. The source is a human donor who had recovered from COVID-19. The CDR3 runs from the conserved cysteine through the conserved F or W. D genes are given only for firm matches. Expanded clones are given a class, and other clones once, few, many or no size at all.

V	length	D	J	size	CDR3	DNA
TRBV27	17	-	TRBJ1-2	-	CASSLVARGTGVHGYTF	TGTGCCAGCAGTTTAGTGGCCAGGGGTACAGGAGTCCATGGCTACACCTTC
TRBV24-1	16	TRBD1	TRBJ1-1	-	CATSDPGQGMYTEAFF	TGTGCCACCAGTGATCCTGGACAGGGAATGTACACTGAAGCTTTCTTT
TRBV20-1	17	TRBD2	TRBJ2-3	-	CSAREWTGTSGTDTQYF	TGCAGTGCTAGAGAATGGACCGGGACTAGCGGAACAGATACGCAGTATTTT
TRBV19	12	TRBD1	TRBJ1-2	-	CASIGQGNGYTF	TGTGCCAGTATAGGACAGGGGAATGGCTACACCTTC
TRBV28	14	-	TRBJ1-5	-	CASKGRVGNQPQHF	TGTGCCAGCAAGGGCAGGGTAGGCAATCAGCCCCAGCATTTT
TRBV10-1	14	-	TRBJ1-1	-	CASSFGVGGTEAFF	TGCGCCAGCAGTTTTGGGGTCGGGGGCACTGAAGCTTTCTTT
TRBV7-2	13	-	TRBJ1-1	-	CASSPERYRGAFF	TGTGCCAGCAGTCCTGAGAGATATAGGGGAGCTTTCTTT
TRBV10-2	12	-	TRBJ1-1	-	CASSDMNTEAFF	TGCGCCAGCAGTGATATGAACACTGAAGCTTTCTTT
TRBV6-1	14	TRBD1	TRBJ1-5	-	CASDRGLSNQPQHF	TGTGCCAGTGACAGGGGGCTTAGCAATCAGCCCCAGCATTTT
TRBV6-1	13	TRBD1	TRBJ1-6	-	CAIRGGVNSPLHF	TGTGCCATCCGAGGGGGCGTCAATTCACCCCTCCACTTT
TRBV11-2	16	TRBD1	TRBJ2-7	-	CASSYLRTGGSYEQYF	TGTGCCAGCAGTTACCTCCGGACAGGGGGGTCCTACGAGCAGTACTTC
TRBV7-9	12	-	TRBJ1-1	-	CASSFISREAFF	TGTGCCAGCAGCTTCATAAGCAGGGAAGCTTTCTTT
TRBV12-3/TRBV12-4	12	-	TRBJ2-7	-	CASSSRIYEQYF	TGTGCCAGCAGTTCGCGGATCTACGAGCAGTACTTC
TRBV28	12	-	TRBJ2-7	-	CASSPDVYEQYF	TGTGCCAGCAGTCCCGACGTCTACGAGCAGTACTTC
TRBV21-1	13	-	TRBJ2-5	-	CANSQGSQETQYF	TGTGCCAATTCTCAGGGGAGCCAAGAGACCCAGTACTTC
TRBV18	17	-	TRBJ2-5	once	CASSPNSGESGRETQYF	TGTGCCAGCTCCCCTAATAGTGGGGAATCGGGTCGAGAGACCCAGTACTTC
TRBV30	16	TRBD1	TRBJ1-2	once	CAWSVVRDRANYGYTF	TGTGCCTGGAGTGTAGTCCGGGACAGGGCGAACTATGGCTACACCTTC
TRBV6-1	9	-	TRBJ1-1	-	CASQDEAFF	TGTGCCAGTCAGGATGAAGCTTTCTTT
TRBV20-1	17	TRBD1	TRBJ1-6	-	CSARGGVETGRNSPLHF	TGCAGTGCTAGGGGGGGGGTGGAGACAGGGAGAAATTCACCCCTCCACTTT
TRBV6-1	15	TRBD2	TRBJ2-1	-	CASSQSGREYNEQFF	TGTGCCAGCAGCCAGAGCGGGAGGGAATACAATGAGCAGTTCTTC
TRBV5-1	14	-	TRBJ2-3	-	CASRTGPGPDTQYF	TGCGCCAGCAGGACGGGACCGGGGCCAGATACGCAGTATTTT
TRBV20-1	16	-	TRBJ1-5	-	CSARRGALESNQPQHF	TGCAGTGCTAGACGGGGGGCCCTGGAGAGCAATCAGCCCCAGCATTTT
TRBV2	14	-	TRBJ1-2	-	CASSATTALYGYTF	TGTGCCAGCAGTGCAACGACAGCCCTTTATGGCTACACCTTC
TRBV20-1	10	-	TRBJ1-2	-	CSAREDGYTF	TGCAGTGCTAGGGAGGATGGCTACACCTTC
TRBV19	13	-	TRBJ2-5	-	CASSIDRGETQYF	TGTGCCAGTAGTATAGACAGGGGAGAGACCCAGTACTTC
TRBV7-9	13	-	TRBJ1-5	-	CASSPYMNQPQHF	TGTGCCAGCAGCCCCTACATGAATCAGCCCCAGCATTTT
TRBV7-6	14	TRBD1	TRBJ2-4	-	CASSPTGAKNIQYF	TGTGCCAGCAGCCCGACAGGGGCCAAAAACATTCAGTACTTC
TRBV20-1	17	TRBD2	TRBJ2-3	-	CSAYPPGLAGRGDTQYF	TGCAGTGCCTACCCACCGGGACTAGCGGGGAGGGGTGATACGCAGTATTTT
TRBV18	11	-	TRBJ2-5	-	CASSNQETQYF	TGTGCCAGCTCAAACCAAGAGACCCAGTACTTC
TRBV7-2	16	-	TRBJ2-5	-	CASSLAPLGGQETQYF	TGTGCCAGCAGCTTAGCCCCCCTGGGGGGTCAAGAGACCCAGTACTTC
TRBV25-1	14	-	TRBJ1-2	-	CASSEFGINYGYTF	TGTGCCAGCAGTGAATTCGGGATTAACTATGGCTACACCTTC
TRBV27	14	-	TRBJ2-2	-	CASSLETGVGELFF	TGTGCCAGCAGTTTAGAAACGGGTGTAGGGGAGCTGTTTTTT
TRBV27	16	-	TRBJ1-5	-	CASSPGDQGSNQPQHF	TGTGCCAGCAGCCCCGGGGACCAGGGTAGCAATCAGCCCCAGCATTTT
TRBV6-1	15	TRBD1	TRBJ1-4	-	CASRASTGGREKLFF	TGTGCCAGCAGAGCATCGACAGGGGGCCGAGAAAAACTGTTTTTT
TRBV4-3	14	TRBD2	TRBJ2-4	-	CASSRGLEKNIQYF	TGCGCCAGCAGCCGTGGACTAGAAAAAAACATTCAGTACTTC
TRBV7-2	10	-	TRBJ2-5	few	CASGAETQYF	TGTGCCAGCGGTGCGGAGACCCAGTACTTC
TRBV7-6	8	-	TRBJ1-1	-	CASSPPPF	TGTGCCAGCAGCCCCCCCCCCTTT
TRBV7-9	17	TRBD2	TRBJ2-5	-	CASSFSLAGVYAETQYF	TGTGCCAGCAGCTTCTCACTAGCGGGAGTGTACGCAGAGACCCAGTACTTC
TRBV25-1	15	-	TRBJ1-1	-	CASSADPPKHREAFF	TGTGCCAGCAGTGCCGATCCTCCAAAACACAGGGAAGCTTTCTTT
TRBV7-2	15	-	TRBJ2-3	-	CASRPTWASTDTQYF	TGTGCCAGCAGACCGACGTGGGCTAGCACAGATACGCAGTATTTT
TRBV6-2/TRBV6-3	16	-	TRBJ2-2	few	CASSYIGRLNTGELFF	TGTGCCAGCAGTTACATCGGTCGCTTGAACACCGGGGAGCTGTTTTTT
TRBV21-1	15	-	TRBJ2-1	-	CASSTEDRGNNEQFF	TGTGCCAGCAGCACCGAGGACAGGGGAAACAATGAGCAGTTCTTC
TRBV20-1	15	TRBD2	TRBJ2-3	-	CSADPRTSGTDTQYF	TGCAGTGCAGATCCTAGGACTAGCGGCACAGATACGCAGTATTTT
TRBV6-5	12	-	TRBJ1-5	few	CASSYRGGPQHF	TGTGCCAGCAGTTATCGGGGGGGACCCCAGCATTTT
TRBV20-1	12	TRBD1	TRBJ1-5	-	CSAARGDQPQHF	TGCAGTGCTGCCAGGGGGGATCAGCCCCAGCATTTT
TRBV12-3/TRBV12-4	14	-	TRBJ1-5	-	CASSLSLGRQPQHF	TGTGCCAGCAGTTTATCATTGGGCAGGCAGCCCCAGCATTTT
TRBV7-9	14	-	TRBJ1-2	-	CASSLVVESYGYTF	TGTGCCAGCAGCTTAGTAGTGGAAAGCTATGGCTACACCTTC
TRBV6-1	14	-	TRBJ1-2	-	CASKGDLDEEDYTF	TGTGCCAGCAAGGGCGACCTCGACGAGGAGGACTACACCTTC